This T cell receptor beta chain was recovered during a study of blood T cell repertoires in COVID-19. This CDR3 spans 11 amino acids. The V end was cut by 5 bases, the J end by 3 bases, with 8 bases between. Germline CDR1 and CDR2: SQVTM and ANQGSEA. The assay was immunoSEQ multiplex PCR, and TCRdb's table has in-frame clones only and misses some. This sample has 250,000 to 400,000 clones, with approximately 89% found just once. This sequence joins TRBV29-1 and TRBJ2-7; tentatively, D is TRBD1 (5 bases). Sample: peripheral blood. The source of this sequence is a young woman with COVID-19, enrolled during active disease. CDR3 sequence (DNA): TGCAGCGTTTTGGACAACTACGAGCAGTACTTC. This codes for CSVLDNYEQYF.